This T cell receptor beta chain was found in a study of T cell responses to AZD1222 COVID-19 vaccine. Study overall: Second doses that came at about 4 or about 12 weeks were put together. Broader study findings: Distributed over spike, vaccine-associated CD4 TCRs predominated at 160-218 and 743-854. After two AZD1222 doses, spike-specific TCR breadth and depth rose versus day 0. Donors were largely white British and mainly female; clonal diversity was possibly underestimated.

As concerns this clone: Its antigen is unknown.

Repertoires were generated with immunoSEQ multiplex PCR, while TCRdb's copy carries only in-frame clones and drops some. Here the sample spans fewer than 150,000 clones, approximately 86% being singletons. This specimen was peripheral blood, taken on day 0 of AZD1222 vaccination. This TCR derives from an adult in good health.

For the CDR3, the DNA is TGTGCCAGCAGCTTTCCGGGACAGGGGGACTATGGCTACACCTTC. Translation gives CASSFPGQGDYGYTF. The J gene is TRBJ1-2, the V gene TRBV5-4; the match to TRBD1 covers 11 bases. The CDR3 loop spans 15 amino acids. Germline-derived CDR1 and CDR2 are SGHNT and YYREEE (reference sequence). J was trimmed by 3 bases and V by 2 bases; bases with no gene match: 3.